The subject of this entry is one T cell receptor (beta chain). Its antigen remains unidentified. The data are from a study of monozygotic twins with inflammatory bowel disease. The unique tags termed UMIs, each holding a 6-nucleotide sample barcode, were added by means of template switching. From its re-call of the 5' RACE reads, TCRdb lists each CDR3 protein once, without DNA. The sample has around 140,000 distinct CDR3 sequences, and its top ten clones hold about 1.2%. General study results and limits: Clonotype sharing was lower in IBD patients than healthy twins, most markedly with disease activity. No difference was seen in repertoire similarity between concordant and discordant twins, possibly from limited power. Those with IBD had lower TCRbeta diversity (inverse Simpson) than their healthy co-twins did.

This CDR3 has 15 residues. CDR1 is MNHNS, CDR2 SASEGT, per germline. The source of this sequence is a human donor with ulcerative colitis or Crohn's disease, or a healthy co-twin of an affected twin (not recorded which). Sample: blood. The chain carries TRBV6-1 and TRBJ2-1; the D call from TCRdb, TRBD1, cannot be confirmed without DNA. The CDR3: CASRTTGGYYNEQFF.